This T cell receptor (beta chain) was sequenced in a study of blood T cell repertoires in COVID-19. Whole-study context: Italy, Spain and the United States were the sources of the convalescent and acute COVID-19 samples. In each case, the material was cDNA or gDNA derived from T cells, B-cell-depleted T cells, or PBMCs.

Authors' data handling: Counts of nucleated cells, estimated from reference gene primer amplification, were obtained. Libraries were prepared by immunoSEQ multiplex PCR; TCRdb keeps only in-frame clonotypes and omits some of them. V, J and clone size are taken as reported in that table, and D and trimming were inferred from the DNA itself. The sample has 200,000 to 250,000 clones, around 90% seen once. The germline V gene encodes CDR1 SGHAT and CDR2 FQNNGV. Trimming removed 0 bases from V and 3 bases from J; junction bases left unmatched: 4. The CDR3 extends over 15 amino acids. Ages ranged from about 18 to 100 years, with residence in about 24 US areas.

The receptor was derived from a woman in her forties or fifties with acute COVID-19. The sequencing sample was made of PBMCs or T cells enriched from blood (not recorded which). The chain joins TRBV11-2 to TRBJ1-1; 7 bases line up with TRBD1. Here the CDR3 reads CASSLDPTGDTEAFF. The CDR3 DNA sequence: TGTGCCAGCAGCTTAGACCCCACAGGGGACACTGAAGCTTTCTTT.